These 17 T cell receptor beta chains were all obtained from the same sample, sequenced in a study of lymphopenia after photon versus proton radiotherapy. Clones were sequenced by immunoSEQ multiplex PCR, and TCRdb holds only the in-frame ones, with some missing. Among some 20,000 clones, 90% to 95% were seen once, and the ten largest hold around 6.1%. The material sequenced was peripheral blood, taken from a patient treated with photon-based radiotherapy. Receptors originate from a man in his sixties with pancreatic cancer.

This sequence joins TRBV6-1 and TRBJ1-2; 7 nucleotides agree with TRBD1. CDR1 MNHNS and CDR2 SASEGT come from the germline V gene. The CDR3 has 16 residues. J gave up 4 bases and V 1 base, and 9 bases lay outside the gene matches. CDR3 sequence: CASSEGTGDIGYGYTF. The CDR3 nucleotides are TGTGCCAGCAGTGAAGGGACAGGAGATATTGGCTATGGCTACACCTTC.

The V gene is TRBV6-1, the J gene TRBJ1-6, with D tentatively TRBD1 (5 bases). V was cut by 4 bases and J by 7 bases, with 8 bases left in between. Germline assignment: CDR1 MNHNS and CDR2 SASEGT. This CDR3 has 13 residues. The CDR3 loop is CASSAQENSPLHF. DNA for the CDR3: TGTGCCAGCAGTGCACAGGAAAATTCACCCCTCCACTTT.

The rearrangement joins TRBV2 to TRBJ2-1, with unresolved D. Per the germline V gene, CDR1 is SNHLY and CDR2 is FYNNEI. With 4 bases removed from V and 4 bases from J, the gap between germline ends came to 2 bases. The CDR3 consists of 11 residues. CDR3 sequence reads: CASSAYNEQFF. The CDR3 DNA follows: TGTGCCAGCAGTGCATACAATGAGCAGTTCTTC.

The V call is TRBV18, the J call TRBJ1-5; D not certain. The germline V and J ends were trimmed by 3 bases and 2 bases, with 8 bases remaining between them. Germline CDR1 reads KGHSH; CDR2 reads LQKENI. CDR3 length: 14 residues. CDR3 amino acids: CASSPGQGNQPQHF. The CDR3, as DNA: TGTGCCAGCTCACCGGGCCAGGGCAATCAGCCCCAGCATTTT.

The J gene is TRBJ2-1, the V gene TRBV2; D is uncertain. Per the germline V gene, CDR1 is SNHLY and CDR2 is FYNNEI. The length of the CDR3 is 13 residues. V lost 6 bases and J 7 bases, leaving 13 bases between the germline ends. DNA of the CDR3: TGTGCCAGCAGCGAAAATCTCGGGAATGAGCAGTTCTTC. Its protein product is CASSENLGNEQFF.

This chain uses TRBV19 with TRBJ2-1, with 10 bases aligning to TRBD1. The CDR3 is 13 amino acids. J was trimmed by 7 bases and V by 3 bases; bases with no gene match: 0. The germline V gene has CDR1 LNHDA and CDR2 SQIVND (reference sequence). CDR3 in amino acids: CASSMGQGNEQFF. CDR3 DNA: TGTGCCAGTAGTATGGGACAGGGGAATGAGCAGTTCTTC.

The V gene is TRBV15, the J gene TRBJ1-5; a possible D gene is TRBD1 (5 bases). The V and J ends lost 1 base and 3 bases respectively, with 10 bases between them. Looked up from germline, CDR1 is LNHNV and CDR2 is YYDKDF (reference sequence). CDR3 size: 15 residues. The CDR3 DNA sequence: TGTGCCACCAGCAGAGGCCTGGGACCCAATCAGCCCCAGCATTTT. Protein: CATSRGLGPNQPQHF.

This clone was seen a few times. V is TRBV2 and J is TRBJ1-5; no clear D gene. Deletions cut 5 bases from V and 0 bases from J, with 8 bases between. Germline values: CDR1 SNHLY, CDR2 FYNNEI. The CDR3 has 14 amino acids. CDR3 amino acids: CASSPNYSNQPQHF. CDR3 in DNA: TGTGCCAGCAGTCCTAATTATAGCAATCAGCCCCAGCATTTT.

The gene calls are TRBV6-1 and TRBJ2-3; TRBD2 matches at 7 bases. This CDR3 is 15 amino acids long. Trimming removed 2 bases from V and 0 bases from J; junction bases left unmatched: 2. Germline loops: CDR1 MNHNS, CDR2 SASEGT. The CDR3 DNA reads TGTGCCAGCAGTGAACAAGCGGGGAGCACAGATACGCAGTATTTT. Translated: CASSEQAGSTDTQYF.

The gene calls are TRBV29-1 and TRBJ1-1; 7 bases align to TRBD1. After removal of 6 bases from V and 1 base from J, the junction contained 11 bases not matched to a gene. The CDR3 covers 15 residues. CDR1 is SQVTM and CDR2 is ANQGSEA in the germline V gene. CDR3 amino acids: CSVDTTGLENTEAFF. DNA for the CDR3: TGCAGCGTGGACACGACAGGGTTGGAGAACACTGAAGCTTTCTTT.

This clone was counted once. The chain has TRBV4-1 and TRBJ1-2, with D perhaps TRBD1 (6 bases). The CDR3 is 19 amino acids. The V gene lost 4 bases and the J gene lost 2 bases, with 26 bases spanning the gap. The germline V gene has CDR1 MGHRA and CDR2 YSYEKL. CDR3 region: CASSRSAWEGGRRNYGYTF. The CDR3 nucleotides are TGCGCCAGCAGCCGATCGGCTTGGGAGGGGGGCCGGAGGAACTATGGCTACACCTTC.

This clone was detected only once. The chain links TRBV13 to TRBJ2-5; 9 positions match TRBD1. The J call may be faulty, since TRBJ2-7 better matches the DNA end. The CDR3 totals 15 residues. CDR1 is PRHDT, CDR2 FYEKMQ, per germline (reference sequence). CDR3 sequence: CASSIGGTGSYEQYF. The CDR3 DNA sequence: TGTGCCAGCAGCATCGGCGGGACAGGGTCGTACGAGCAGTACTTC.

The chain joins TRBV4-2 to TRBJ1-2, with TRBD1 as a possible D gene (6 bases). Germline-derived CDR1 and CDR2 are LGHNA and YNFKEQ. Trimming took off 5 bases at V and 8 bases at J, with 18 bases between the two ends. This CDR3 is 14 amino acids long. This chain's CDR3 is CASSGGAGDGGYTF. In nucleotides, the CDR3 is TGTGCCAGCAGCGGGGGGGCAGGGGACGGCGGCTACACCTTC.

The chain carries TRBV11-1 and TRBJ2-5; TRBD2 matches at 8 bases. The V gene end was trimmed by 7 bases and the J gene end by 9 bases; junction bases not matched to a gene: 13. The CDR3 is made up of 14 amino acids. The germline V gene encodes CDR1 SGHAT and CDR2 FQDESV (reference sequence). The CDR3 protein is CASTNIAGNGAQYF. CDR3 bases: TGTGCCAGCACGAATATAGCGGGGAACGGGGCCCAGTACTTC.

V usage is TRBV13 and J usage is TRBJ2-1, with TRBD2 identical over 9 bases. CDR1 and CDR2 (germline): PRHDT, FYEKMQ (reference sequence). This CDR3 contains 15 residues. V lost 4 bases, J lost 7 bases, and 8 bases stayed unmatched. The CDR3 is CASSSQRGAGNEQFF. The CDR3, as DNA: TGTGCCAGCAGCTCCCAGCGGGGGGCGGGGAATGAGCAGTTCTTC.

The chain links TRBV19 to TRBJ1-1; TRBD1 might be the D (5 bases). Germline CDR1 and CDR2: LNHDA and SQIVND (reference sequence). The CDR3 spans 14 residues. V was shortened by 4 bases and J by 4 bases, with 13 bases between the two germline ends. The CDR3 region has the DNA TGTGCCAGTAGTAGGGGACGCCGGACCACTGAAGCTTTCTTT. Residues: CASSRGRRTTEAFF.

This chain uses TRBV5-4 with TRBJ1-2; perhaps TRBD1 as D (5 bases). CDR3 length equals 15 residues. V lost 4 bases and J 0 bases, leaving 13 bases between the germline ends. The germline gives CDR1 SGHNT, CDR2 YYREEE (reference sequence). The CDR3, as DNA: TGTGCCAGCAGCCATGACAGACCTCCTAACTATGGCTACACCTTC. It translates to CASSHDRPPNYGYTF.